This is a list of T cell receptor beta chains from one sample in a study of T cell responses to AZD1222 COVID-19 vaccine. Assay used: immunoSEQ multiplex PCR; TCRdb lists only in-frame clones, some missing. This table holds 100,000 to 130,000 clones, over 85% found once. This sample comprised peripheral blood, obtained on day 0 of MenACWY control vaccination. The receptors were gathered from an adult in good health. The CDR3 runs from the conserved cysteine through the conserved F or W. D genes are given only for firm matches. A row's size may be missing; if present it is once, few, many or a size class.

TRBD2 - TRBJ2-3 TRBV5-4 CASGTSGGVATQYF TGTGCCAGCGGGACTAGCGGGGGTGTAGCCACGCAGTATTTT
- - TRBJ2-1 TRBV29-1 CSVFSGRDNEQFF TGCAGCGTGTTCTCCGGGAGAGACAATGAGCAGTTCTTC
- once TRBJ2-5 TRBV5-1 CASSLGIQETQYF TGCGCCAGCAGCTTGGGGATCCAAGAGACCCAGTACTTC
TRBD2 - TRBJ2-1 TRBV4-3 CASSQGGGGAYNEQFF TGCGCCAGCAGCCAAGGGGGCGGGGGGGCCTACAATGAGCAGTTCTTC
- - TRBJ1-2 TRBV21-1 CASRVGKRPTFNYGYTF TGTGCCAGCAGGGTTGGAAAACGGCCTACTTTTAACTATGGCTACACCTTC
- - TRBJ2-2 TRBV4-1 CASSQGSPGELFF TGCGCCAGCAGCCAAGGCAGTCCCGGGGAGCTGTTTTTT
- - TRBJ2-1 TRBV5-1 CASSPQGDEQFF TGCGCCAGCAGCCCACAGGGCGATGAGCAGTTCTTC
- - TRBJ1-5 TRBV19 CASSIDPPGSNQPQHF TGTGCCAGTAGTATAGACCCCCCTGGGAGCAATCAGCCCCAGCATTTT
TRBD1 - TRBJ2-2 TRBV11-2 CASSSGDRGLTGELFF TGTGCCAGCAGCTCCGGGGACAGGGGGCTGACCGGGGAGCTGTTTTTT
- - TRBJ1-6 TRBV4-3 CASSQRNRDNSPLHF TGCGCCAGCAGCCAAAGAAACAGGGATAATTCACCCCTCCACTTT
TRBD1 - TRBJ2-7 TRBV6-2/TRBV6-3 CASSYEELGQLYEQYF TGTGCCAGCAGTTATGAGGAGTTGGGACAGCTCTACGAGCAGTACTTC
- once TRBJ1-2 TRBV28 CASRGGYGGYTF TGTGCCAGCAGAGGGGGGTATGGAGGCTACACCTTC
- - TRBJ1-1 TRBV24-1 CATSEPTIAESQNTEAFF TGTGCCACCAGTGAGCCTACGATCGCCGAGTCTCAGAACACTGAAGCTTTCTTT
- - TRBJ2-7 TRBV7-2 CASSLAAGGQYEQYF TGTGCCAGCAGCTTGGCTGCGGGCGGTCAATACGAGCAGTACTTC
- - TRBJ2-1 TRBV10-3 CAISSLASSYNEQFF TGTGCCATCAGTTCCCTAGCCAGCTCCTACAATGAGCAGTTCTTC
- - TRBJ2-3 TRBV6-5 CASSYSTPGITDTQYF TGTGCCAGCAGTTACTCGACCCCGGGCATCACAGATACGCAGTATTTT
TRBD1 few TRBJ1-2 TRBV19 CASIPDRGQWAVGYTF TGTGCCAGTATCCCGGACAGGGGGCAATGGGCGGTTGGCTACACCTTC
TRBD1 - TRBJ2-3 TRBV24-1 CATSEGGGGTDTQYF TGTGCCACCAGTGAAGGGGGCGGCGGGACAGATACGCAGTATTTT
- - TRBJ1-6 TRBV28 CASSFPNSPLHF TGTGCCAGCAGTTTCCCCAATTCACCCCTCCACTTT
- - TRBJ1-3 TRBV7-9 CASSTSRVNSGNTIYF TGTGCCAGCAGCACCAGCAGAGTCAACTCTGGAAACACCATATATTTT
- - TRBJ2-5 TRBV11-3 CASSLGPTAETQYF TGTGCCAGCAGCTTGGGACCGACCGCGGAGACCCAGTACTTC
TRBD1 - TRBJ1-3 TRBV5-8 CASSLLRDRVGNTIYF TGTGCCAGCAGCTTACTCCGGGACAGGGTCGGAAACACCATATATTTT
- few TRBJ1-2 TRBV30 CAWSLPGAGNYGYTF TGTGCCTGGAGTCTACCCGGAGCAGGGAACTATGGCTACACCTTC
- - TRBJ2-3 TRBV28 CASSLPSTDTQYF TGTGCCAGCAGCCTCCCTAGCACAGATACGCAGTATTTT
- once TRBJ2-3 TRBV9 CASSVGDRSSTDTQYF TGTGCCAGCAGCGTGGGGGACCGATCTAGCACAGATACGCAGTATTTT
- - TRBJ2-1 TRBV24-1 CATSGTDNNEQFF TGTGCCACCAGTGGAACAGACAACAATGAGCAGTTCTTC
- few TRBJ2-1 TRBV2 CASSRTFSYNEQFF TGTGCCAGCAGCCGGACTTTCTCCTACAATGAGCAGTTCTTC
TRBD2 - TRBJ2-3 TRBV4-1 CASSARDYGTDTQYF TGCGCCAGCAGCGCACGGGACTACGGCACAGATACGCAGTATTTT
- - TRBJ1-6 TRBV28 CASSQWGNSPLHF TGTGCCAGCAGCCAGTGGGGGAATTCACCCCTCCACTTT
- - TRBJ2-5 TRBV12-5 CASGLVVGVMGLGSETQYF TGTGCTAGTGGTTTGGTAGTTGGGGTTATGGGACTCGGGTCAGAGACCCAGTACTTC
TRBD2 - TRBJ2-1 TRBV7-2 CASSFRRTSGGKQFF TGTGCCAGCAGCTTTCGCCGGACTAGCGGGGGAAAGCAGTTCTTC
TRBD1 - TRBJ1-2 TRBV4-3 CASSHGAGTGGYGYTF TGCGCCAGCAGCCATGGGGCCGGGACAGGGGGCTACGGCTACACCTTC
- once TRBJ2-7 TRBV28 CASSLRQRYEQYF TGTGCCAGCAGTTTAAGACAGCGCTACGAGCAGTACTTC
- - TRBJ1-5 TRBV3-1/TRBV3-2 CASSQEGGGRQHF TGTGCCAGCAGCCAAGAGGGCGGGGGCAGGCAGCATTTT
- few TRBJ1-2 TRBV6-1 CASSERSPYGYTF TGTGCCAGCAGTGAACGGTCTCCCTATGGCTACACCTTC
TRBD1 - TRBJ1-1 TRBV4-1 CASTRGEGALGTEAFF TGCGCCAGCACCCGGGGGGAGGGGGCCCTAGGGACTGAAGCTTTCTTT
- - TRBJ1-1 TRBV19 CASTKQTRSVGTEAFF TGTGCCAGCACGAAACAAACCCGATCCGTAGGGACTGAAGCTTTCTTT
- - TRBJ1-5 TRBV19 CASSSPQRNQPQHF TGTGCCAGTAGTAGCCCACAAAGGAATCAGCCCCAGCATTTT
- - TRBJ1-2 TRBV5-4 CASSTLQGQGSGYTF TGTGCCAGCAGTACCCTTCAGGGACAAGGGAGTGGCTACACCTTC
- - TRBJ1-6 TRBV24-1 CATSEGQDNSPLHF TGTGCCACCAGTGAAGGACAAGATAATTCACCCCTCCACTTT
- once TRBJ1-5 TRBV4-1 CASSQDPSRQPQHF TGCGCCAGCAGCCAAGACCCTTCTCGCCAGCCCCAGCATTTT
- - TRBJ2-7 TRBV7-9 CASSSYQGRTYEQYF TGTGCCAGCAGCTCATATCAGGGAAGGACCTACGAGCAGTACTTC
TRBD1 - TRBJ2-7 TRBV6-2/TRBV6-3 CASSGDRVRNEQYF TGTGCCAGCAGTGGGGACAGGGTTAGAAACGAGCAGTACTTC
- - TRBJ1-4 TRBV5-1 CASSLFWGADGKLFF TGCGCCAGCAGCTTGTTTTGGGGGGCCGATGGAAAACTGTTTTTT
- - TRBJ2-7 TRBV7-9 CASSLATGASYEQYF TGTGCCAGCAGCTTAGCGACAGGAGCCTCCTACGAGCAGTACTTC
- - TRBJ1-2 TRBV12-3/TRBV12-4 CASSPRMHGYTF TGTGCCAGCAGTCCCCGCATGCACGGCTACACCTTC
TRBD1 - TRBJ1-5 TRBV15 CATSRGQGVYQPQHF TGTGCCACCAGCAGAGGACAGGGAGTCTATCAGCCCCAGCATTTT
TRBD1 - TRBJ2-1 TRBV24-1 CATSDLDRGANNEQFF TGTGCCACCAGTGATTTGGACAGGGGGGCCAACAATGAGCAGTTCTTC
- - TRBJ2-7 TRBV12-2 CASRPPGQRNYEQYF TGTGCAAGTCGCCCTCCGGGACAGAGAAACTACGAGCAGTACTTC
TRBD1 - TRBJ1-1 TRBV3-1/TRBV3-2 CASSQEAGGFPEAFF TGTGCCAGCAGCCAAGAGGCAGGGGGATTCCCTGAAGCTTTCTTT
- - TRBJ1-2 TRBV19 CASSPPRGLGYGYTF TGTGCCAGTAGTCCCCCACGGGGCCTCGGGTATGGCTACACCTTC